This entry lists 18 T cell receptor beta chains sequenced from one sample in a study of T cells in Graves' hyperthyroidism and ophthalmopathy. Amplification targeted TCR beta CDR3 regions from RNA transcripts. A first-round RT-PCR of the TCR CDR3 used the HTBI primer set. MiXCR was run by TCRdb on the multiplex PCR reads, yielding one entry per CDR3 protein. This sample has around 690,000 distinct CDR3 sequences, with roughly 17% found just once. The sequenced material came from blood. Receptors were obtained from a man between 45 and 60 years old with Graves' hyperthyroidism.

This clonotype has at least ten counts. The chain carries TRBV27 and TRBJ2-7; D unclear. The CDR3 contains 13 residues. Germline lookup yields CDR1 MNHEY and CDR2 SMNVEV (reference sequence). The ends were cut back, 6 bases at V and 0 bases at J, with 9 bases in the middle. The CDR3 region has the DNA TGTGCCAGCAGACCCTTATTCTCCTACGAGCAGTACTTC. Translating gives CASRPLFSYEQYF.

The chain has TRBV28 and TRBJ1-1; D unclear. The V gene lost 3 bases and the J gene lost 4 bases, with 9 bases spanning the gap. The CDR3 consists of 13 residues. Germline V gives CDR1 MDHEN, CDR2 SYDVKM. The CDR3 spells CASSLGQITEAFF. CDR3 DNA: TGTGCCAGCAGTTTGGGCCAGATCACTGAAGCTTTCTTT.

The chain joins TRBV10-3 to TRBJ2-1, with D uncertain. The germline gives CDR1 ENHRY, CDR2 SYGVKD. The V gene lost 3 bases and the J gene lost 0 bases, with 9 bases spanning the gap. The length of the CDR3 is 15 residues. CDR3: CAISDQASSYNEQFF. The CDR3 coding sequence is TGTGCCATCAGTGACCAGGCAAGCTCCTACAATGAGCAGTTCTTC.

This clonotype was observed at least ten times. CDR3 protein: CASSPVGRNNSPLHF. CDR3 bases: TGTGCCAGCAGTCCGGTCGGCAGAAATAATTCACCCCTCCACTTT. The V and J genes are TRBV6-1 and TRBJ1-6; D is ambiguous. The CDR3 has 15 amino acids. In germline, CDR1 is MNHNS, CDR2 SASEGT. Trimming left V 5 bases short and J 5 bases short, with 13 bases between.

This sequence joins TRBV7-9 and TRBJ1-1; a weak D match, TRBD1 (6 bases). This CDR3 is 13 amino acids long. Germline assignment: CDR1 SEHNR and CDR2 FQNEAQ (reference sequence). Deletions cut 6 bases from V and 1 base from J, with 9 bases between. The CDR3 nucleotides are TGTGCCAGCAGACCGGACAGGAACACTGAAGCTTTCTTT. Protein product: CASRPDRNTEAFF.

At least ten counts were recorded for this clonotype. For the CDR3, the DNA is TGTGCCAGCAGTGCCACAGGGGCGATCACAGATACGCAGTATTTT. Amino acids: CASSATGAITDTQYF. The V gene is TRBV2, the J gene TRBJ2-3; TRBD1 aligns across 7 bases. The CDR3 consists of 15 residues. The germline V gene encodes CDR1 SNHLY and CDR2 FYNNEI. J was trimmed by 2 bases and V by 4 bases; bases with no gene match: 6.

This clonotype was picked up a small number of times. The rearrangement links TRBV20-1 to TRBJ1-5; D gene ambiguous. This CDR3 has 13 amino acids. From germline, CDR1 is DFQATT and CDR2 SNEGSKA (reference sequence). Trimming took off 6 bases at V and 1 base at J, with 10 bases between the two ends. Here the CDR3 reads CSAPSRSNQPQHF. The DNA of the CDR3 is TGCAGTGCCCCCTCCCGAAGCAATCAGCCCCAGCATTTT.

This clonotype was recorded a few times. V and J are TRBV12-3 or TRBV12-4 and TRBJ2-3, with TRBD2 matching over 7 bases. The CDR3 extends over 16 amino acids. The J segment lost 0 bases and the V segment lost 3 bases, leaving 6 bases of the junction unmatched. The chain's CDR3 is CASSFGTNPSTDTQYF. The DNA of the CDR3 is TGTGCCAGCAGTTTCGGGACTAACCCTAGCACAGATACGCAGTATTTT.

This clonotype was observed many times. This chain links TRBV28 with TRBJ2-3; D gene unclear. The germline gives CDR1 MDHEN, CDR2 SYDVKM. V was trimmed by 2 bases and J by 2 bases, leaving 8 bases between them. The length of the CDR3 is 14 residues. The CDR3 region is CASSLLENTDTQYF. The CDR3 DNA reads as TGTGCCAGCAGTTTACTCGAAAACACAGATACGCAGTATTTT.

This clonotype was picked up many times. The rearrangement uses TRBV5-1 and TRBJ2-7; maybe TRBD2 (6 bases). Trimming took 1 base from V and 2 from J, leaving 13 bases between them. The CDR3 is 15 amino acids. Germline-derived CDR1 and CDR2 are SGHRS and YFSETQ. CDR3 sequence reads: CASSLWRAGTYEQYF. For the CDR3, the DNA is TGCGCCAGCAGCTTGTGGAGAGCGGGCACCTACGAGCAGTACTTC.

At least ten counts were recorded for this clonotype. The V and J genes are TRBV11-2 and TRBJ2-7; 9 bases fit TRBD2. Germline V lookup: CDR1 SGHAT, CDR2 FQNNGV. CDR3 length: 18 amino acids. The junction had 21 bases not matched to a gene; V was cut back by 11 bases and J by 1 base. This CDR3 is CASLGEDPTSGLSYEQYF. CDR3 in DNA: TGTGCCTCCCTTGGTGAGGACCCTACTAGCGGGCTATCCTACGAGCAGTACTTC.

This chain uses TRBV28 with TRBJ1-5; 7 nucleotides match TRBD1. Per the germline V gene, CDR1 is MDHEN and CDR2 is SYDVKM. Trimming at V came to 10 bases and at J to 3 bases, leaving 12 bases not matched to a gene. The CDR3 is 15 amino acids. Written as DNA, the CDR3 is TGTGCCACCGGTTCACAGGGGCCCCACAATCAGCCCCAGCATTTT. It translates to CATGSQGPHNQPQHF.

This clonotype was counted between two and nine times. The chain combines TRBV18 with TRBJ2-2, with D possibly being TRBD2 (6 bases). Germline V gives CDR1 KGHSH, CDR2 LQKENI. V lost 3 bases, J lost 1 base, and 12 bases lay in between. This CDR3 is built from 16 residues. The chain's CDR3 is CASSPLALLNTGELFF. The DNA of the CDR3 is TGTGCCAGCTCACCCCTAGCGCTCCTGAACACCGGGGAGCTGTTTTTT.

This clonotype was seen just once. This chain uses TRBV6-8 with TRBJ1-5; TRBD1 matches 9 bases. Germline V gene data show CDR1 as MNHGY and CDR2 as SAAAGT. Trimming cost V 0 bases and J 2 bases; bases outside gene matches: 2. There are 16 residues in the CDR3. CDR3 nucleotides: TGTGCCAGCAGTTACTCGGACAGGGGTGGCAATCAGCCCCAGCATTTT. This codes for CASSYSDRGGNQPQHF.

This chain joins TRBV10-3 and TRBJ2-3; D not certain. V gave up 4 bases and J gave up 2 bases, with 7 bases separating them. The CDR3 runs 13 residues. Per the germline V gene, CDR1 is ENHRY and CDR2 is SYGVKD. CDR3 sequence: CAISVQITDTQYF. The DNA of the CDR3 is TGTGCCATCAGTGTTCAAATCACAGATACGCAGTATTTT.

This clonotype was recorded many times. The V and J genes are TRBV2 and TRBJ2-7; 9 bases match TRBD2. This CDR3 has 15 residues. In germline, CDR1 is SNHLY, CDR2 FYNNEI. J gave up 2 bases and V 2 bases, and 4 bases lay outside the gene matches. The CDR3 region has the DNA TGTGCCAGCAGTGAATTAGCGGGAGACCCCTACGAGCAGTACTTC. Encoded protein: CASSELAGDPYEQYF.

The V gene is TRBV29-1, the J gene TRBJ1-2, with 10 bases fitting TRBD1. CDR3 length equals 15 residues. J lost 3 bases, V lost 7 bases, and 11 bases had no gene match. Germline loops: CDR1 SQVTM, CDR2 ANQGSEA. The CDR3 nucleotides are TGCAGCGCGGCCACCTCCGGGACAGGGGACTATGGCTACACCTTC. Translating it yields CSAATSGTGDYGYTF.

The table lists this clonotype with many counts. Here the CDR3 reads CASSLESSSANEQFF. CDR3 DNA sequence: TGTGCCAGCAGCTTAGAGTCGAGCTCTGCCAATGAGCAGTTCTTC. The chain has TRBV7-2 and TRBJ2-1, with D unclear. The CDR3 runs to 15 residues. CDR1 and CDR2 from the germline V gene are SGHTA and FQGNSA. Trimming removed 1 base at V and 6 bases at J, with 13 bases between. The full variable domain, completed using reference TRBV7-2 and TRBJ2-1, is GAGVSQSPSNKVTEKGKDVELRCDPISGHTALYWYRQSLGQGLEFLIYFQGNSAPDKSGLPSDRFSAERTGGSVSTLTIQRTQQEDSAVYLCASSLESSSANEQFFGPGTRLTVL.